The next 5 T cell receptor beta chains were all read from a single sample in a study of cytomegalovirus exposure and HLA in healthy donors. The PCR contained 60 Vbeta and 13 Jbeta primers. TCRdb's table, derived via immunoSEQ multiplex PCR, lists solely in-frame clones and lacks some. The repertoire holds some 120,000 clones, around 77% seen once, with roughly 11% in the top ten. The sequencing input was PBMCs. These receptors were collected from a man aged 35 to 55 in good health and CMV-seropositive.

The chain couples TRBV5-6 to TRBJ1-5; 7 bases are a match to TRBD1. The CDR3 covers 15 residues. Per germline, CDR1 SGHDT and CDR2 YYEEEE. The trim removed 4 bases at V and 0 bases at J, leaving 4 bases unmatched. Written as DNA, the CDR3 is TGTGCCAGCAGCCGGGACAGATATAGCAATCAGCCCCAGCATTTT. It is translated as CASSRDRYSNQPQHF.

The chain recombines TRBV19 with TRBJ1-2; D remains ambiguous. The CDR3 is 14 residues long. Trimming removed 1 base from V and 2 bases from J, with 8 bases in between. Germline V gene data show CDR1 as LNHDA and CDR2 as SQIVND (reference sequence). CDR3 protein: CASSIVVRNYGYTF. CDR3 nucleotides: TGTGCCAGTAGTATAGTAGTCAGGAACTATGGCTACACCTTC. Using reference TRBV19 and TRBJ1-2 for the parts outside the CDR3, the full variable domain is DGGITQSPKYLFRKEGQNVTLSCEQNLNHDAMYWYRQDPGQGLRLIYYSQIVNDFQKGDIAEGYSVSREKKESFPLTVTSAQKNPTAFYLCASSIVVRNYGYTFGSGTRLTVV.

This chain uses TRBV7-9 with TRBJ2-7, with 7 positions matching TRBD1. The CDR3 runs to 14 residues. J was trimmed by 5 bases and V by 3 bases; bases with no gene match: 7. Germline V CDR1 and CDR2: SEHNR, FQNEAQ (reference sequence). CDR3 loop: CASSFAGGWDEQYF. Written as DNA, the CDR3 is TGTGCCAGCAGCTTTGCAGGGGGATGGGACGAGCAGTACTTC. The full variable domain, its missing parts supplied by reference TRBV7-9 and TRBJ2-7, is DTGVSQNPRHKITKRGQNVTFRCDPISEHNRLYWYRQTLGQGPEFLTYFQNEAQLEKSRLLSDRFSAERPKGSFSTLEIQRTEQGDSAMYLCASSFAGGWDEQYFGPGTRLTVT.

V gene TRBV27 combines with J gene TRBJ1-6; 9 bases map to TRBD1. CDR1 and CDR2 (germline): MNHEY, SMNVEV (reference sequence). The CDR3 is made up of 15 amino acids. Trimming took 0 bases from V and 10 from J; bases not matched to a gene: 4. CDR3 loop: CASSLSGTGISPLHF. Written as DNA, the CDR3 is TGTGCCAGCAGTTTATCCGGGACAGGGATCTCACCCCTCCACTTT.

The V and J genes are TRBV18 and TRBJ2-7; TRBD1 is a possible D gene (6 bases). CDR3 length: 13 amino acids. V was clipped by 8 bases and J by 7 bases, with 18 bases between them. CDR1 is KGHSH and CDR2 is LQKENI in the germline V gene. The CDR3 spells CASHFQGLREQYF. The CDR3 DNA sequence: TGTGCCAGCCACTTCCAGGGGCTGAGGGAGCAGTACTTC.